The T cell receptor (beta chain) under discussion was sequenced for a study of blood T cell repertoires in COVID-19. Study information: The United States, Italy and Spain were the sources of the acute and convalescent COVID-19 samples.

Data came from immunoSEQ multiplex PCR; TCRdb stores just in-frame clones and leaves some out. The sample shows 300,000 to 350,000 clones, roughly 90% of them seen only once. The sample consisted of PBMCs or T cells enriched from blood (not recorded which). The sequence was collected from a woman in her thirties who had recovered from COVID-19.

The CDR3 nucleotides are TGTGCCAGCAGCTTAGGCCAGGGTCGTGAAAACACCATATATTTT. This sequence encodes CASSLGQGRENTIYF. The gene calls are TRBV7-9 and TRBJ1-3; D may be TRBD1 (5 bases). CDR3 length: 15 amino acids. Per germline, CDR1 SEHNR and CDR2 FQNEAQ (reference sequence). V was pared by 1 base and J by 6 bases, with 13 bases between.